This note documents a single T cell receptor (beta chain) sequence. Its antigen is undetermined. Clones were read by immunoSEQ multiplex PCR, and TCRdb kept only the in-frame ones, dropping some. The sample carries approximately 65,000 clones, less than 95% recorded once. The entry originates in a study of PD-1 blockade in classical Hodgkin lymphoma. Notes on the study in general: Relative to healthy donors, newly diagnosed patients reportedly had lower baseline TCR diversity, which was reported as lower still in relapsed/refractory patients. Nivolumab initiation under 1 year post-ASCT meant exclusion. Before treatment, complete responders showed about the same diversity as newly diagnosed patients.

Time point denoted: cycle 4 day 1 (C4D1), after 5 to 7 weeks of nivolumab. The patients all showed relapse after autologous stem cell transplantation, while their brentuximab vedotin exposure varied. The study recorded best responses of complete response, partial response or progressive disease. This specimen consisted of peripheral blood mononuclear cells (PBMCs), obtained before the fourth cycle of nivolumab. This TCR was sampled from a human donor with classical Hodgkin lymphoma.

The CDR3 spells CASQEDRVGNEQFF. The DNA of the CDR3 is TGTGCCAGCCAAGAAGACAGGGTCGGAAATGAGCAGTTCTTC. The chain joins TRBV2 to TRBJ2-1; TRBD1 matches 7 bases. This CDR3 is built from 14 residues. Germline values: CDR1 SNHLY, CDR2 FYNNEI. J was trimmed by 7 bases and V by 8 bases; bases with no gene match: 11.